The clone carrying this TCR beta chain was seen a handful of times. In the authors' workflow: Estimated nucleated cell counts came from reference gene primer amplification. Clones were sequenced by immunoSEQ multiplex PCR, and TCRdb holds only the in-frame ones, with some missing. V and J calls and clone size are given by that table; D and trimming were obtained from the DNA. This sample has 68,000 or so clones; 70% to 80% occur once, and the top ten carry about 24%. The entry originates in a study of blood T cell repertoires in COVID-19. Turning to the study itself: Italy, Spain and the United States were the sources of the convalescent and acute COVID-19 samples. The analysed material was cDNA or gDNA that came from T cells, B-cell-depleted T cells, or PBMCs.

V was cut by 1 base and J by 5 bases, with 9 bases left in between. Germline-derived CDR1 and CDR2 are SGHAT and FQNNGV. The CDR3 totals 13 residues. Sequenced: peripheral blood. J is TRBJ2-7 and V is TRBV11-2, with TRBD2 as a possible D gene (5 bases). The sequence was collected from a human donor in a cohort sampled during active COVID-19. CDR3 residues: CASSLAGSNEQYF. Here the CDR3 DNA reads TGTGCCAGCAGCTTAGCTGGGAGTAACGAGCAGTACTTC.